The rows below give T cell receptor beta chains drawn from one sample of a study of shared clonotypes between healthy human individuals. Assay used: immunoSEQ multiplex PCR; TCRdb lists only in-frame clones, some missing. The sample contains 2 million to 3 million clones, 93% of which appear only once. Sequenced sample: naive CD4+ T cells from PBMCs. These receptors originate from a man between 18 and 29 years old in good health. Some clones in this sample may be carry-over from other donors' samples. Both conserved end residues are part of each CDR3. Fields, in order: V gene, clone size, D gene, J gene, CDR3 DNA, CDR3 protein. The D gene is left open where the match is weak. Rows give clone size only sometimes, using once, few, many, or a class for an expanded clone.

>TRBV6-1|.|.|TRBJ1-6
TGTGCCTCTTCTGGGACAATAGATAATTCACCCCTCCACTTT
CASSGTIDNSPLHF
>TRBV15|.|.|TRBJ2-7
TGTGCCACCAGCTCCCTTCAATCCCACTCCTACGAGCAGTACTTC
CATSSLQSHSYEQYF
>TRBV14|.|.|TRBJ2-3
TGTGCCAGCAGCCAGTGGGGGGCTAGCTACACAGATACGCAGTATTTT
CASSQWGASYTDTQYF
>TRBV5-1|.|.|TRBJ2-1
TGCGCCAGCAGCCGGCCCAGGGGCAATGAGCAGTTCTTC
CASSRPRGNEQFF
>TRBV7-8|.|TRBD2|TRBJ2-2
TGTGCCAGCAGCCCCATGAGCGGGAGGGAGAACACCGGGGAGCTGTTTTTT
CASSPMSGRENTGELFF
>TRBV5-1|.|TRBD1|TRBJ1-2
TGCGCCAGCAGCTTCCCAGGGGGTGCTGGCTACACCTTC
CASSFPGGAGYTF
>TRBV10-3|.|.|TRBJ1-4
TGTGCCGTCCAGAGATCCGGGGGTGAAAAACTGTTTTTT
CAVQRSGGEKLFF
>TRBV5-1|.|TRBD2|TRBJ2-5
TGCGCCAGCAGCTCCCGAGCGCGAGCGGGAGGGGAGACCCAGTACTTC
CASSSRARAGGETQYF
>TRBV6-5|.|.|TRBJ1-6
TGTGCCAGCAGTTACCTGGGGGGTTCCTATAATTCACCCCTCCACTTT
CASSYLGGSYNSPLHF
>TRBV18|once|.|TRBJ2-2
TGTGCCAGCTCACCAGGGACCGTCGGGGAGCTGTTTTTT
CASSPGTVGELFF
>TRBV5-1|.|TRBD1|TRBJ2-4
TGCGCCAGCAGCTTGGCTGGACAGGGAGACATTCAGTACTTC
CASSLAGQGDIQYF
>TRBV29-1|.|.|TRBJ1-2
TGCAGCGTTGCGGAGGGGAACTATGGCTACACCTTC
CSVAEGNYGYTF
>TRBV7-8|.|.|TRBJ2-1
TGTGCCAGCAGCTCAACGGGGCGCAATGAGCAGTTCTTC
CASSSTGRNEQFF
>TRBV5-1|.|.|TRBJ1-1
TGCGCCAGCAGCTTGGCCGTTTTAGGCGGGAACACTGAAGCTTTCTTT
CASSLAVLGGNTEAFF
>TRBV18|.|.|TRBJ1-2
TGTGCCAGCTCACCCGGGCTCGCGGAGATCTATGGCTACACCTTC
CASSPGLAEIYGYTF
>TRBV6-6|once|.|TRBJ1-4
TGTGCCAGCGGCTCAGTTAGCGGGGCAGCGAATGAAAAACTGTTTTTT
CASGSVSGAANEKLFF
>TRBV18|.|TRBD2|TRBJ2-2
TGTGCCAGCTCACCGCCCGCTAGCGGGAGCGACACCGGGGAGCTGTTTTTT
CASSPPASGSDTGELFF
>TRBV29-1|.|.|TRBJ2-5
TGCAGCGTCCAGAGGTCCAGGGAAGAGACCCAGTACTTC
CSVQRSREETQYF
>TRBV5-4|.|TRBD2|TRBJ2-3
TGTGCCAGCAGCTTCCTAGCGGGGAGCACAGATACGCAGTATTTT
CASSFLAGSTDTQYF
>TRBV5-1|.|TRBD2|TRBJ2-5
TGCGCCAGCAGCCTGGATCCGGGACTAGGACAAGAGACCCAGTACTTC
CASSLDPGLGQETQYF
>TRBV6-5|.|TRBD1|TRBJ1-1
TGTGCCAGCAGGCGTACAGGGGGTATTGAAGCTTTCTTT
CASRRTGGIEAFF
>TRBV7-6|.|TRBD2|TRBJ2-7
TGTGCCAGCAGCTTAGGGACTAGCGAGACCTACGAGCAGTACTTC
CASSLGTSETYEQYF
>TRBV14|.|TRBD1|TRBJ1-1
TGTGCCAGCAGCCCGCGGGACAGCTACACTGAAGCTTTCTTT
CASSPRDSYTEAFF
>TRBV2|.|TRBD1|TRBJ1-2
TGTGCCAGCAGGGGGACAGCTGGATATGGCTACACCTTC
CASRGTAGYGYTF
>TRBV9|.|.|TRBJ2-1
TGTGCCAGCAGCGTTCGGGTGGATATTGACAATGAGCAGTTCTTC
CASSVRVDIDNEQFF
>TRBV2|.|.|TRBJ2-2
TGTGCCAGCAGCCAGGGACGAGGGCCCGGGGAGCTGTTTTTT
CASSQGRGPGELFF
>TRBV27|.|TRBD1|TRBJ2-1
TGTGCCAGCAGTTTGACAGGGGGTGATGAGCAGTTCTTC
CASSLTGGDEQFF
>TRBV7-7|.|.|TRBJ2-3
TGTGCCAGCAGCAAAACAGGGACCGCAGATACGCAGTATTTT
CASSKTGTADTQYF
>TRBV19|.|TRBD2|TRBJ2-1
TGTGCCAGTAGTATTGCGGCGGGAGCCCCCTACAATGAGCAGTTCTTC
CASSIAAGAPYNEQFF
>TRBV5-1|.|.|TRBJ2-3
TGCGCCAGCAGCTTGGGTGTAGCCGCCCCAGATACGCAGTATTTT
CASSLGVAAPDTQYF
>TRBV27|.|TRBD2|TRBJ2-7
TGTGCCAGCAGTTTAAACGGGCCGGGGGGGCCCTACGAGCAGTACTTC
CASSLNGPGGPYEQYF
>TRBV7-9|.|.|TRBJ1-1
TGTGCCAGCAGCTTCGGGGGGCGGCGGATCACTGAAGCTTTCTTT
CASSFGGRRITEAFF
>TRBV7-8|.|.|TRBJ1-2
TGTGCCAGCAGCCCCCCGGGTTCCTTAGGCTACACCTTC
CASSPPGSLGYTF
>TRBV6-1|.|TRBD1|TRBJ2-3
TGTGCCAGCAGTGGGGACAGAGGAGATACGCAGTATTTT
CASSGDRGDTQYF
>TRBV5-5|.|.|TRBJ2-5
TGTGCCAGCAGCTTGGCCGCCGGACAAGAGACCCAGTACTTC
CASSLAAGQETQYF
>TRBV18|.|.|TRBJ1-2
TGTGCCAGCTCACAAAACGCAGGCGAGGGTGGCTACACCTTC
CASSQNAGEGGYTF
>TRBV6-6|.|TRBD1|TRBJ1-1
TGTGCCAGCAGTTACTTTAGGACAGGGGATACTGAAGCTTTCTTT
CASSYFRTGDTEAFF
>TRBV28|.|.|TRBJ2-5
TGTGCCAGCAGTCGTTACAGGGACCAAGAGACCCAGTACTTC
CASSRYRDQETQYF
>TRBV19|.|.|TRBJ1-1
TGTGCCAGTACCCAGACCCCGGAGGGCACTGAAGCTTTCTTT
CASTQTPEGTEAFF
>TRBV9|.|.|TRBJ1-1
TGTGCCAGCAGCGTAGGGGCAGCGAACACTGAAGCTTTCTTT
CASSVGAANTEAFF
>TRBV6-5|.|.|TRBJ1-2
TGTGCCAGCATTGGGGGGGGAGGCTACACCTTC
CASIGGGGYTF
>TRBV10-1|.|.|TRBJ2-1
TGCGCCAGCAGTGCAGGAGGATTGGACCTTAATGAGCAGTTCTTC
CASSAGGLDLNEQFF
>TRBV29-1|few|TRBD1|TRBJ1-1
TGCAGCGCGGGACAGTATGAAGCTTTCTTT
CSAGQYEAFF
>TRBV18|.|.|TRBJ1-5
TGTGCCAGCTCACGGACACAGGGAAATCAGCCCCAGCATTTT
CASSRTQGNQPQHF
>TRBV9|.|.|TRBJ2-1
TGTGCCAGCAGCGTAGTGACCGCCAACAATGAGCAGTTCTTC
CASSVVTANNEQFF
>TRBV5-1|.|TRBD1|TRBJ1-5
TGCGCCAGCAGCCGACGGGGACAGGCACAGATAAATAGCAATCAGCCCCAGCATTTT
CASSRRGQAQINSNQPQHF
>TRBV5-1|.|TRBD2|TRBJ2-1
TGCGCCAGCAGCGTATCTACTAGCGGGAATGGGAATGAGCAGTTCTTC
CASSVSTSGNGNEQFF
>TRBV21-1|.|.|TRBJ2-5
TGTGCCAGCGCGAGACGGTGTGAAGAGACCCAGTACTTC
CASARRCEETQYF
>TRBV5-6|once|TRBD2|TRBJ2-1
TGTGCCAGCAGCTTTACTAGCGGGGGGGTCAATGAGCAGTTCTTC
CASSFTSGGVNEQFF
>TRBV13|.|TRBD1|TRBJ2-3
TGTGCCAGCAGCTTAAGGGACAGGGCTAGCACAGATACGCAGTATTTT
CASSLRDRASTDTQYF
>TRBV28|.|.|TRBJ2-2
TGTGCCAGCAGTTTAGAGACTTTTAACACCGGGGAGCTGTTTTTT
CASSLETFNTGELFF